The TCR beta chain described here comes from a study of human T cells and chemical hapten exposure. The time point is: patch test 1, 2 weeks after DPC sensitization. Stated treatment: therapeutic diphenylcyclopropenone sensitization with weekly scalp DPC. Total RNA was isolated from unfractionated whole blood. Only a few counts were recorded for this clonotype. Its matching antigen is unknown. TCRdb reprocessed the RACE reads with MiXCR, giving one entry per CDR3 protein. The sample has approximately 110,000 distinct CDR3 sequences, roughly 9.6% seen once. Study observations and caveats: Significantly more large CDR3 similarity clusters were formed by expanded TCRs than by controls.

CDR1 is SGHRS and CDR2 is YFSETQ in the germline V gene. This CDR3 is built from 14 residues. The V and J ends lost 5 bases and 5 bases, in that order; junction bases with no gene match: 9. This chain uses TRBV5-1 with TRBJ2-7; 8 bases are shared with TRBD1. This TCR was recovered from a woman between 40 and 50 years old with alopecia areata. Some clones in this sample may be carry-over from other donors' samples. The sample here was whole blood, taken in connection with sensitization to the hapten diphenylcyclopropenone (DPC). The CDR3 DNA reads TGCGCCAGCAGGGATTTACAGGGGGTGAACGAGCAGTACTTC. Its translation: CASRDLQGVNEQYF.